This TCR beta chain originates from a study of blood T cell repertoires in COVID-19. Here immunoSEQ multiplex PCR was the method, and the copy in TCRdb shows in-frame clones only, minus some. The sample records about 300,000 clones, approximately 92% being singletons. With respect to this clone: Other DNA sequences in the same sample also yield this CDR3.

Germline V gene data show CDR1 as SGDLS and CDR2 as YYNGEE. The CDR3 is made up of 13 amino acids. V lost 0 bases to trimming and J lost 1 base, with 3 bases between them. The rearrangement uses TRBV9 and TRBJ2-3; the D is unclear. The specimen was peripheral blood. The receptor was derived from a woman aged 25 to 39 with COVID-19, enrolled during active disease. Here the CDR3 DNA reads TGTGCCAGCAGCGTAGCGGGCACAGATACGCAGTATTTT. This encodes CASSVAGTDTQYF.